The 24 T cell receptor beta chains below all came from one sample that was sequenced in a study of Graves' ophthalmopathy and Graves' hyperthyroidism. Amplification from RNA transcripts yielded the TCR beta CDR3 regions. HTBI-primed RT-PCR formed the first round, and a multiplex PCR formed the second. MiXCR, run by TCRdb on the multiplex PCR reads, gives a single entry per CDR3 protein. The table has about 220,000 distinct CDR3 sequences, 20% to 25% seen once. The source material was peripheral blood. The receptors come from a woman in her fifties or sixties with Graves' ophthalmopathy.

This clonotype has ten or more counts. V is TRBV29-1 and J is TRBJ1-1, with no clear D. CDR3 size: 12 residues. Deletions cut 4 bases from V and 0 bases from J, with 6 bases between. Germline V gene sequence: CDR1 SQVTM, CDR2 ANQGSEA. This chain's CDR3 is CSVVAVNTEAFF. For the CDR3, the DNA is TGCAGCGTTGTCGCAGTGAACACTGAAGCTTTCTTT.

The chain combines TRBV30 with TRBJ2-2; TRBD2 matches at 8 bases. The germline gives CDR1 GTSNPN, CDR2 SVGIG (reference sequence). The CDR3 is 14 amino acids. J lost 6 bases, V lost 0 bases, and 3 bases had no gene match. The CDR3 loop reads CAWSVRGGAGELFF. The CDR3 DNA is TGTGCCTGGAGTGTACGGGGGGGAGCCGGGGAGCTGTTTTTT.

The table lists this clonotype with many counts. The V call is TRBV20-1, the J call TRBJ2-7; D is possibly TRBD2 (6 bases). This CDR3 comprises 15 residues. Germline CDR1 is DFQATT and CDR2 is SNEGSKA (reference sequence). Trimming removed 0 bases from V and 7 bases from J, with 19 bases in between. The CDR3 DNA reads as TGCAGTGCTAGAGAGGGGGGTAACGGGCCCCAGGAGCAGTACTTC. Residues: CSAREGGNGPQEQYF.

This clonotype came up many times. This chain joins TRBV6-5 and TRBJ2-5; 7 bases line up with TRBD2. In germline, CDR1 is MNHEY, CDR2 SVGAGI. The CDR3 contains 13 residues. V lost 6 bases and J lost 2; bases outside the gene matches: 3. The chain's CDR3 is CASSHGGQETQYF. CDR3 coding DNA: TGTGCCAGCAGCCACGGGGGGCAAGAGACCCAGTACTTC.

This clonotype showed up just a few times. This chain connects TRBV19 to TRBJ2-7, with 7 nucleotides matching TRBD2. Germline CDR1 LNHDA, CDR2 SQIVND (reference sequence). J lost 3 bases, V lost 5 bases, and 13 bases had no gene match. This CDR3 contains 16 residues. This CDR3 reads CASSSAGVRPVYEQYF. The CDR3 DNA sequence: TGTGCCAGTAGTTCGGCGGGAGTTCGTCCCGTCTACGAGCAGTACTTC.

As to this clonotype: Since a much larger clone is just one base distant, this may be a read error. This chain uses TRBV28 with TRBJ2-7; 7 bases match TRBD1. This CDR3 region has 11 residues. Germline values: CDR1 MDHEN, CDR2 SYDVKM. The CDR3 nucleotides are TGTGCCAGCGCCAGGGGGTACGAGCATTACTTC. Its protein product is CASARGYEHYF.

This clonotype was counted ten times or more. The gene calls are TRBV6-5 and TRBJ2-6; 8 bases line up with TRBD1. Germline V gene data show CDR1 as MNHEY and CDR2 as SVGAGI. V was clipped by 10 bases and J by 0 bases; unmatched bases: 17. The CDR3 is 19 residues long. The CDR3 coding sequence is TGTGCCAACCAGGAATTAAAGGACAGGGCAATCTCTGGGGCCAACGTCCTGACTTTC. Amino acid sequence: CANQELKDRAISGANVLTF.

This clonotype was picked up many times. Here the CDR3 reads CASRGARDGGIQYF. CDR3 bases: TGTGCCAGCAGGGGCGCGCGGGATGGGGGCATTCAGTACTTC. This chain uses TRBV6-5 with TRBJ2-4; D might be TRBD2 (6 bases). The CDR3 spans 14 residues. The germline V and J ends were trimmed by 6 bases and 9 bases, with 18 bases remaining between them. Looked up from germline, CDR1 is MNHEY and CDR2 is SVGAGI.

This rearrangement joins TRBV28 to TRBJ1-1, with 7 bases aligning to TRBD1. The CDR3 loop spans 12 amino acids. Germline V gene sequence: CDR1 MDHEN, CDR2 SYDVKM. V gave up 7 bases and J gave up 4 bases; unmatched junction bases: 3. This CDR3 reads CASKTGLTEAFF. The CDR3 region has the DNA TGTGCCAGCAAGACAGGGCTCACTGAAGCTTTCTTT.

This clonotype was counted ten times or more. J is TRBJ1-2 and V is TRBV12-3 or TRBV12-4; TRBD1 is a possible D gene (5 bases). Trimming pared 3 bases from V and 3 bases from J, leaving 14 bases between. The CDR3 runs to 15 residues. CDR3 DNA sequence: TGTGCCAGCAGTTTTGGGACCGGGAGGGACTATGGCTACACCTTC. Its translation: CASSFGTGRDYGYTF.

Ten or more counts support this clonotype. This rearrangement joins TRBV19 to TRBJ1-1; unclear D gene. There are 14 residues in the CDR3. Trimming shortened V by 0 bases and J by 0 bases, and 5 bases separated the two germline ends. Germline V CDR1 and CDR2: LNHDA, SQIVND (reference sequence). The CDR3 DNA is TGTGCCAGTAGTATAGACAGCTTGAACACTGAAGCTTTCTTT. This translates into CASSIDSLNTEAFF.

V and J are TRBV2 and TRBJ2-2, with no clear D. The length of the CDR3 is 15 residues. Germline CDR1 SNHLY, CDR2 FYNNEI. Trimming shortened V by 5 bases and J by 0 bases, and 10 bases separated the two germline ends. CDR3 region: CASSPQPTNTGELFF. The DNA of the CDR3 is TGTGCCAGCAGTCCCCAACCTACGAACACCGGGGAGCTGTTTTTT.

This clonotype was observed many times. V usage is TRBV4-1 and J usage is TRBJ2-2; D is uncertain. The CDR3 runs to 12 residues. Germline V gives CDR1 MGHRA, CDR2 YSYEKL. V was cut by 3 bases and J by 5 bases, with 4 bases left in between. The CDR3 DNA is TGCGCCAGCAGCCAGGAAACCGGGGAGCTGTTTTTT. This gives the protein CASSQETGELFF.

The sample holds many counts of this clonotype. The chain carries TRBV15 and TRBJ2-2, with D maybe TRBD2 (5 bases). Trimming took 1 base from V and 5 from J, leaving 8 bases between them. This CDR3 comprises 14 residues. Germline CDR1 LNHNV, CDR2 YYDKDF (reference sequence). CDR3 DNA sequence: TGTGCCACCAGCAGAGTAAGAGGGACCGGGGAGCTGTTTTTT. Translated, it gives CATSRVRGTGELFF.

This clonotype came up a few times. This sequence joins TRBV30 and TRBJ1-1, with TRBD1 as a possible D gene (6 bases). This CDR3 comprises 16 residues. CDR1 and CDR2 from the germline V gene are GTSNPN and SVGIG (reference sequence). V dropped 2 bases and J dropped 1 base, with 17 bases sitting between them. The CDR3 bases are TGTGCCTGGAGTTGGGGTCAGGGGATAGGGAACACTGAAGCTTTCTTT. This gives the protein CAWSWGQGIGNTEAFF.

This clonotype occurred many times. V gene TRBV6-5 combines with J gene TRBJ2-7; D gene uncertain. CDR1 and CDR2 (germline): MNHEY, SVGAGI. This CDR3 is 17 amino acids long. With 4 bases removed from V and 0 bases from J, the gap between germline ends came to 19 bases. This CDR3 is CASSSPLTESSSYEQYF. CDR3 bases: TGTGCCAGCAGTTCCCCCCTTACGGAGTCAAGCTCCTACGAGCAGTACTTC.

There are many counts of this clonotype. V usage is TRBV29-1 and J usage is TRBJ1-2, with D possibly TRBD1 on 6 matching bases. Germline CDR1 and CDR2: SQVTM and ANQGSEA. The germline V and J ends were trimmed by 5 bases and 6 bases, with 13 bases remaining between them. The CDR3 covers 12 residues. For the CDR3, the DNA is TGCAGCGTTTGGGGGGCAGGGGATGGCTACACCTTC. Amino acid sequence: CSVWGAGDGYTF.

This clonotype was detected ten times or more. This chain links TRBV7-2 with TRBJ2-7; the match to TRBD2 covers 10 bases. The CDR3 length is 14 residues. Germline CDR1 is SGHTA and CDR2 is FQGNSA. J lost 8 bases, V lost 2 bases, and 6 bases had no gene match. The CDR3 here is CASSLRLAGYQQYF. DNA of the CDR3: TGTGCCAGCAGCTTACGACTAGCGGGTTATCAGCAGTACTTC.

There are many counts of this clonotype. The chain uses TRBV6-5 and TRBJ1-3, with unresolved D. The CDR3 sequence is 14 residues long. The germline V and J ends were trimmed by 6 bases and 7 bases, with 16 bases remaining between them. The V gene's germline CDR1 is MNHEY and CDR2 SVGAGI. The CDR3: CASRRTTTPNTIYF. The CDR3 DNA reads TGTGCCAGCAGACGGACTACCACCCCGAACACCATATATTTT.

This clonotype was seen repeatedly, ten times or more. The chain joins TRBV6-1 to TRBJ2-5; D gene ambiguous. Germline-derived CDR1 and CDR2 are MNHNS and SASEGT. This CDR3 has 15 residues. V was pared by 5 bases and J by 1 base, with 14 bases between. The CDR3 is CASSPTVRSQETQYF. The CDR3 nucleotides are TGTGCCAGCAGTCCAACGGTGCGCTCCCAAGAGACCCAGTACTTC.

This clonotype was observed a handful of times. The junction does not match germline at one end; this may be a read error. The gene calls are TRBV6-8 and TRBJ2-5; the D is unclear. This CDR3 has 9 amino acids. Germline CDR1 is MNHGY and CDR2 is SAAAGT. This chain's CDR3 is CAISETQYF. CDR3 nucleotides: TGTGCCATCAGTGAGACCCAGTACTTC.

This clonotype was detected many times. This chain links TRBV11-2 with TRBJ2-5; the D is unclear. V was trimmed by 7 bases and J by 5 bases, leaving 8 bases between them. This CDR3 has 11 residues. Germline CDR1 SGHAT, CDR2 FQNNGV. CDR3 DNA sequence: TGTGCCAGCATGCGTGGGGAGACCCAGTACTTC. Protein product: CASMRGETQYF. The full variable domain, completed using reference TRBV11-2 and TRBJ2-5, is EAGVAQSPRYKIIEKRQSVAFWCNPISGHATLYWYQQILGQGPKLLIQFQNNGVVDDSQLPKDRFSAERLKGVDSTLKIQPAKLEDSAVYLCASMRGETQYFGPGTRLLVL.

This clonotype was picked up many times. This chain uses TRBV14 with TRBJ1-2; D is unclear. The CDR3 runs 14 residues. Trimming stripped 4 bases from V and 4 bases from J, with 13 bases between. Germline V lookup: CDR1 SGHDN, CDR2 FVKESK. CDR3 amino acids: CASSRSLGGYGYTF. The CDR3 nucleotides are TGTGCCAGCAGCCGGAGCCTAGGAGGCTATGGCTACACCTTC.

This clonotype was counted between two and nine times. The chain couples TRBV9 to TRBJ2-7; TRBD1 is a possible D gene (7 bases). The CDR3 contains 15 residues. In germline, CDR1 is SGDLS, CDR2 YYNGEE. Trimming left V 3 bases short and J 6 bases short, with 19 bases between. CDR3 sequence: CASSGGTAVEGEQYF. DNA for the CDR3: TGTGCCAGCAGCGGCGGGACAGCGGTTGAGGGCGAGCAGTACTTC.